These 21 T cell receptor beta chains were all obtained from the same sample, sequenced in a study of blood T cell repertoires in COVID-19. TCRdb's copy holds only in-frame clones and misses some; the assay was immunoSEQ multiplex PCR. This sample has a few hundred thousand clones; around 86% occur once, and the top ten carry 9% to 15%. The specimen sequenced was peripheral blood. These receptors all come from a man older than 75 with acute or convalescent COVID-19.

CDR3 region: CASSQDRGNTIYF. Written as DNA, the CDR3 is TGTGCCAGCAGCCAAGACAGGGGAAACACCATATATTTT. The chain couples TRBV3-1 (or the pseudogene TRBV3-2) to TRBJ1-3; no definite D call. The CDR3 consists of 13 residues. CDR1 and CDR2 (germline): LGHDT, YNNKEL (reference sequence). The V gene lost 0 bases and the J gene lost 4 bases, with 4 bases spanning the gap.

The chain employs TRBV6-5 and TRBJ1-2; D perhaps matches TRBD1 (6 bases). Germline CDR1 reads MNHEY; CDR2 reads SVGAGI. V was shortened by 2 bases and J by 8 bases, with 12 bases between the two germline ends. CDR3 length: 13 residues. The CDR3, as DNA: TGTGCCAGCAGTTACCCGGGACATCCAGGCTACACCTTC. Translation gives CASSYPGHPGYTF.

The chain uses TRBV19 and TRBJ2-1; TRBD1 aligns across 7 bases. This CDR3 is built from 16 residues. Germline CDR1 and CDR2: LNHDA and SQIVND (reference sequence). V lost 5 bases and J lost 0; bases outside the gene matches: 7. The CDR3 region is CASSRTGQSSYNEQFF. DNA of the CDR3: TGTGCCAGTAGTCGCACGGGACAGAGCTCCTACAATGAGCAGTTCTTC. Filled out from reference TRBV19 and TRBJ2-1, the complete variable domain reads DGGITQSPKYLFRKEGQNVTLSCEQNLNHDAMYWYRQDPGQGLRLIYYSQIVNDFQKGDIAEGYSVSREKKESFPLTVTSAQKNPTAFYLCASSRTGQSSYNEQFFGPGTRLTVL.

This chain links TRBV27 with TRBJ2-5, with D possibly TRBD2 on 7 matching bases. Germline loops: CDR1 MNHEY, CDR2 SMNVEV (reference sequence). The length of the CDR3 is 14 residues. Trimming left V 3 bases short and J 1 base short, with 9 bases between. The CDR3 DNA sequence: TGTGCCAGCAGTTTCGCGGGGGCCCAAGAGACCCAGTACTTC. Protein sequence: CASSFAGAQETQYF.

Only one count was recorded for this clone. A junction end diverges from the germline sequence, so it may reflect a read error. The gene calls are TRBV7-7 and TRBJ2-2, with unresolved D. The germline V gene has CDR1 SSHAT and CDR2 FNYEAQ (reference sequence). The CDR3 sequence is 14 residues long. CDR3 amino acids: CASSLDLGTGELFF. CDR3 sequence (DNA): TGTGCTAGCAGCTTAGATCTCGGGACCGGGGAGCTGTTTTTT.

CDR3 amino acids: CASSQELAGPTLNTEAFF. The CDR3 nucleotides read TGTGCCAGCAGCCAAGAATTGGCAGGGCCAACATTGAACACTGAAGCTTTCTTT. The V call is TRBV14, the J call TRBJ1-1, with a possible D match to TRBD1 (5 bases). The CDR3 runs to 18 residues. V lost 0 bases, J lost 0 bases, and 17 bases lay in between. Germline V gene data show CDR1 as SGHDN and CDR2 as FVKESK.

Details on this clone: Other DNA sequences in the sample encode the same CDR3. The CDR3 here is CASSLSRGANYGYTF. The CDR3 DNA sequence: TGCGCCAGCAGCTTGAGTCGCGGAGCTAACTATGGCTACACCTTC. The J gene is TRBJ1-2, the V gene TRBV5-1; D call uncertain. The germline gives CDR1 SGHRS, CDR2 YFSETQ. The CDR3 runs to 15 residues. Trimming removed 1 base from V and 0 bases from J, with 10 bases in between. The full variable domain, in which reference TRBV5-1 and TRBJ1-2 provide the parts outside the CDR3, is KAGVTQTPRYLIKTRGQQVTLSCSPISGHRSVSWYQQTPGQGLQFLFEYFSETQRNKGNFPGRFSGRQFSNSRSEMNVSTLELGDSALYLCASSLSRGANYGYTFGSGTRLTVV.

CDR3 in amino acids: CASSVRQGTGELFF. CDR3 bases: TGTGCCAGCAGCGTACGGCAGGGCACCGGGGAGCTGTTTTTT. The rearrangement joins TRBV9 to TRBJ2-2; weak D call: TRBD1 (5 bases). V lost 1 base, J lost 4 bases, and 8 bases lay in between. This CDR3 has 14 residues. Germline-derived CDR1 and CDR2 are SGDLS and YYNGEE.

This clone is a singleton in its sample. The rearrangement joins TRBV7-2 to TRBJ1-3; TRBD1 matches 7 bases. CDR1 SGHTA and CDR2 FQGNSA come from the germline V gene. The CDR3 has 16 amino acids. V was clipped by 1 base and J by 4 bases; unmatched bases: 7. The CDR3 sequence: CASSLGGTGAGNTIYF. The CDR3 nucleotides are TGTGCCAGCAGCTTAGGGGGCACAGGGGCCGGAAACACCATATATTTT.

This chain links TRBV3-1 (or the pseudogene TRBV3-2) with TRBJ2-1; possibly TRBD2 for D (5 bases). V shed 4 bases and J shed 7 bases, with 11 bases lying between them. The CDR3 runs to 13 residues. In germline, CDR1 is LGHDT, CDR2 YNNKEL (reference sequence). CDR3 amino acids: CASSPPPGNEQFF. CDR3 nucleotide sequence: TGTGCCAGCAGCCCCCCCCCGGGAAATGAGCAGTTCTTC.

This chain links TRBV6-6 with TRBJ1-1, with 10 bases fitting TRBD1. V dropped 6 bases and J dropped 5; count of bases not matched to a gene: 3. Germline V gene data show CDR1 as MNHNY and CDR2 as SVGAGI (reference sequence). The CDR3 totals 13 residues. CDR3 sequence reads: CASSRQGATEAFF. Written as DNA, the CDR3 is TGTGCCAGCAGCCGACAGGGGGCGACTGAAGCTTTCTTT.

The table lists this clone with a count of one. CDR3 DNA sequence: TGTGCCAGCAGCCCCCCCCGGGGAGGCACCTACGAGCAGTACTTC. Translating it yields CASSPPRGGTYEQYF. V gene TRBV21-1 combines with J gene TRBJ2-7; TRBD2, as called in the table, went unchecked against the DNA. TRBV21-1 is a recognized pseudogene. CDR3 length: 15 residues.

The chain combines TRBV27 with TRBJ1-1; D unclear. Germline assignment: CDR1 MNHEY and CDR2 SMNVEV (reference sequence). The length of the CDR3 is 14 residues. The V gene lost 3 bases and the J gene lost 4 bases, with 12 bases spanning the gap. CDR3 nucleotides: TGTGCCAGCAGTTTCCGGGTGGGTGGCACTGAAGCTTTCTTT. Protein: CASSFRVGGTEAFF.

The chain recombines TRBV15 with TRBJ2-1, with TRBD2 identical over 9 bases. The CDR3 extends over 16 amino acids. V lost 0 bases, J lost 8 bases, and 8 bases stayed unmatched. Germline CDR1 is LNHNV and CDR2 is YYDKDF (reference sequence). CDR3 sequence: CATSRDEWAGGDEQFF. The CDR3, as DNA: TGTGCCACCAGCAGAGATGAGTGGGCGGGAGGGGATGAGCAGTTCTTC.

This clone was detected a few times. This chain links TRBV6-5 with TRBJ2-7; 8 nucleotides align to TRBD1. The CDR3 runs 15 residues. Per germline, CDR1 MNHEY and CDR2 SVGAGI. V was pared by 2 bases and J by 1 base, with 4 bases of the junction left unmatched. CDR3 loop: CASSYQGARSYEQYF. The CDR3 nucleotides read TGTGCCAGCAGTTACCAGGGGGCCAGGTCCTACGAGCAGTACTTC.

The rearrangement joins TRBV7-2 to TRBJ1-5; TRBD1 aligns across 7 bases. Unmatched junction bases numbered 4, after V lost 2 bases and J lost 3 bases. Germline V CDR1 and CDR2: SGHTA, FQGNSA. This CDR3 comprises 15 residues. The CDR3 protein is CASSLRTGNNQPQHF. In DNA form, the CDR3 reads TGTGCCAGCAGCTTAAGGACAGGCAACAATCAGCCCCAGCATTTT. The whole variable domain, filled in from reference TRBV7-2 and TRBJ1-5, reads GAGVSQSPSNKVTEKGKDVELRCDPISGHTALYWYRQSLGQGLEFLIYFQGNSAPDKSGLPSDRFSAERTGGSVSTLTIQRTQQEDSAVYLCASSLRTGNNQPQHFGDGTRLSIL.

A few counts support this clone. The CDR3 is CASSRTSGGGSYEQYF. DNA of the CDR3: TGTGCCAGCAGCAGAACTAGCGGGGGGGGCTCCTACGAGCAGTACTTC. This chain uses TRBV7-2 with TRBJ2-7; 13 positions agree with TRBD2. CDR1 is SGHTA, CDR2 FQGNSA, per germline. The ends lost 5 bases at V and 0 bases at J; junction bases unmatched: 4. The CDR3 is 16 residues long.

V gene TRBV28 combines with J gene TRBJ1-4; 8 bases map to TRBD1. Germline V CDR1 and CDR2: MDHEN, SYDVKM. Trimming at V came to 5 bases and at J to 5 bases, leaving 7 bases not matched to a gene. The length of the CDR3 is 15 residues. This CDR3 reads CASSPTGGVNEKLFF. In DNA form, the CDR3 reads TGTGCCAGCAGTCCAACAGGGGGTGTAAATGAAAAACTGTTTTTT.

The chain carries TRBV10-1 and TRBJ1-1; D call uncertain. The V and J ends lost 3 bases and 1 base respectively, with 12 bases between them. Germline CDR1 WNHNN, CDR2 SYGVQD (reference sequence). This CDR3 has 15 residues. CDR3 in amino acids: CASSDEEVRNTEAFF. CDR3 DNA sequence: TGCGCCAGCAGTGATGAGGAAGTCCGGAACACTGAAGCTTTCTTT.

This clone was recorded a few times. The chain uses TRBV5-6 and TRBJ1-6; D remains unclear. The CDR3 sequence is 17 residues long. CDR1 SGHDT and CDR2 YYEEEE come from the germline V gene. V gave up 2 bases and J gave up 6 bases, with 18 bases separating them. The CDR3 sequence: CASSFGPQGLPNSPLHF. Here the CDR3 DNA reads TGTGCCAGCAGCTTTGGCCCACAAGGACTGCCTAATTCACCCCTCCACTTT. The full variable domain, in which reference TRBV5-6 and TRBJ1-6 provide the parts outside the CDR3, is DAGVTQSPTHLIKTRGQQVTLRCSPKSGHDTVSWYQQALGQGPQFIFQYYEEEERQRGNFPDRFSGHQFPNYSSELNVNALLLGDSALYLCASSFGPQGLPNSPLHFGNGTRLTVT.

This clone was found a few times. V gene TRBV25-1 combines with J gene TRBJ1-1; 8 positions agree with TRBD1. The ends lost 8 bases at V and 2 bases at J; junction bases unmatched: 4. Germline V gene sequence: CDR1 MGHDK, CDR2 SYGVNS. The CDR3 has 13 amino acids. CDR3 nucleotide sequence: TGTGCCAGCGCGGGGACAGGAAACACTGAAGCTTTCTTT. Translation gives CASAGTGNTEAFF.